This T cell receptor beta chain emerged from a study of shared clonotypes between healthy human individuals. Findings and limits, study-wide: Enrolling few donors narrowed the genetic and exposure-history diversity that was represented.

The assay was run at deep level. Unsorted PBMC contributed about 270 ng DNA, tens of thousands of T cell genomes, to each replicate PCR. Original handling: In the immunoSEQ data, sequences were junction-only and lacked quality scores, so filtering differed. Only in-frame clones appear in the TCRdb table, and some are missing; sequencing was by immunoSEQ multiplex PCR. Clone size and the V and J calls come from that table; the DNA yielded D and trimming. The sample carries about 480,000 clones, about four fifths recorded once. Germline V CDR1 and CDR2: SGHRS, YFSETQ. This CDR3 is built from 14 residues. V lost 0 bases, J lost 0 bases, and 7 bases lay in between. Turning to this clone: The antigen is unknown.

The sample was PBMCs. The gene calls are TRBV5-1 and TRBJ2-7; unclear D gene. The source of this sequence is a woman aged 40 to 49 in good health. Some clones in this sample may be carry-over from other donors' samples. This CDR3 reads CASSLGVHSYEQYF. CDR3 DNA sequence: TGCGCCAGCAGCTTGGGAGTGCACTCCTACGAGCAGTACTTC.